This TCR beta chain is from a study of cytomegalovirus exposure and HLA in healthy donors. Study context: Across roughly 400 genotyped donors, around 80% landed in the Caucasian-associated ancestry cluster.

The ends lost 5 bases at V and 4 bases at J; junction bases unmatched: 7. Per germline, CDR1 PRHDT and CDR2 FYEKMQ (reference sequence). The CDR3 is 15 amino acids. Findings of the study overall: Serostatus for CMV was the only available immune exposure information. Three CMV-associated chains were confirmed in vitro to be specific for CMV antigens.

The PCR employed 60 Vbeta primers together with 13 Jbeta primers. Clones were sequenced by immunoSEQ multiplex PCR, and TCRdb holds only the in-frame ones, with some missing. The data show around 160,000 clones, 78% seen once. As concerns this clone: The antigen remains undetermined.

The receptor's source is a male donor in good health and CMV-seronegative. The chain is built from TRBV13 and TRBJ1-4, with 7 bases fitting TRBD1. Sample: PBMCs. For the CDR3, the DNA is TGTGCCAGCAGCGAGACAGGGAGCTATAATGAAAAACTGTTTTTT. Translating it yields CASSETGSYNEKLFF.